In its sample, the clone carrying this T cell receptor (beta chain) was seen many times. Its matching antigen is unknown. RNA transcripts provided the source from which TCR beta CDR3 regions were amplified. TCR CDR3 regions were first amplified by RT-PCR with HTBI primers. Via MiXCR, TCRdb re-called the multiplex PCR reads, giving one row per CDR3 protein. The sample carries about 520,000 distinct CDR3 sequences, more than 20% recorded once. The PBMCs studied were ones that came from 10 ml fresh peripheral blood. This entry comes from a study of T cells in Graves' hyperthyroidism and ophthalmopathy. Notes on the study in general: Onset of ophthalmopathy came a median around 6.2 months after the model predicted it.

Trimming stripped 4 bases from V and 5 bases from J, with 13 bases between. Germline CDR1 reads SGHRS; CDR2 reads YFSETQ. This CDR3 region has 13 residues. V and J are TRBV5-1 and TRBJ2-7; D might be TRBD2 (6 bases). Sequenced material: blood. This TCR was sampled from a man in his late teens or twenties with Graves' hyperthyroidism. CDR3 loop: CASSLFGEDEQYF. Here the CDR3 DNA reads TGCGCCAGCAGCCTCTTCGGGGAGGACGAGCAGTACTTC.